These T cell receptor beta chains were read from a single sample in a study of CD8 T cells in Susac syndrome. TCRdb fed the immunoSEQ multiplex PCR reads into MiXCR, producing one record per CDR3 protein. The repertoire holds fewer than 200,000 distinct CDR3 sequences, around 96% seen once, with less than 0.2% in the top ten. Specimen: CD8+ T cells from PBMCs. These receptors came from a human donor with multiple sclerosis. Each CDR3 is given with its conserved first and last residue. Size tells how often a clone was seen (once, few, many) or the class of an expanded clone, and some rows leave it out.

TRBV4-1 - 16 CASREATMAPNYGYTF
TRBV27 - 11 CASSLSGRAFF
TRBV27 - 14 CASSLSTGSYEQYF
TRBV7-8 - 15 CASSPIDRIQDTQYF
TRBV2 - 15 CAVRLRTRNTGELFF
TRBV7-9 - 17 CASSATADRGISYEQYF
TRBV13 - 13 CASSPLGYTEAFF
TRBV20-1 - 11 CSARGEDTQYF
TRBV27 - 14 CASSSAERDEKLFF
TRBV6-1 few 15 CASSRLAGGTDTQYF
TRBV7-9 - 12 CASYGQRNEQYF
TRBV27 - 15 CASAGGQPPWQPQHF
TRBV7-9 - 13 CASSLLRAGELFF
TRBV2 - 10 CASRGYGYTF
TRBV3-1 - 17 CTSSQVLGGQGNQPQHF
TRBV7-2 - 15 CASSPYRGANGELFF
TRBV7-9 few 13 CASSPPGGTEAFF
TRBV20-1 - 13 CSARDRLTYEQYF
TRBV15 once 16 CATSTIPGLSTDTQYF
TRBV27 - 15 CASARSGRAGETQYF
TRBV28 - 13 CASSLTTFYGYTF
TRBV29-1 - 13 CSVGQGSSYEQYF
TRBV7-9 once 15 CASSDRVLSYNEQFF
TRBV29-1 - 11 CSPIIGTEQYF
TRBV20-1 - 14 CSADFPGQRGGYTF
TRBV24-1 - 16 CATSDRQGANTGELFF
TRBV4-2 once 13 CASSQYRNYEQYF
TRBV5-6 once 14 CASSWGTAYNEQFF